The 10 T cell receptor beta chains given below trace back to one sample, sequenced in a study of control samples from healthy donors and cancer patients (dated by TCRdb to 2020 to 2021). Library preparation was by the immunoSEQ multiplex PCR assay. TCRdb obtained this table from immuneACCESS and retained in-frame rearrangements with V and J assigned. These tables miss some clones; where compared with another copy, unresolved V genes account for less than half of the shortfall, and the remainder is unexplained. This sample lists 95,000 to 150,000 clones; just over 90% were detected once. Less than 9% of the sample belongs to the ten largest clones. Sequenced sample: blood. The receptors were gathered from a woman aged 18-29 years in good health.

The chain combines TRBV27 with TRBJ2-3; a possible D gene is TRBD1 (6 bases). Trimming took off 6 bases at V and 1 base at J, with 14 bases between the two ends. This CDR3 has 15 amino acids. From germline, CDR1 is MNHEY and CDR2 SMNVEV (reference sequence). CDR3 amino acids: CASSIGQRRTDTQYF. CDR3 nucleotides: TGTGCCAGCAGCATAGGACAGAGACGCACAGATACGCAGTATTTT.

The chain couples TRBV19 to TRBJ1-2; D is unresolved. The CDR3 contains 14 residues. V was cut by 3 bases and J by 4 bases, with 12 bases left in between. CDR1 LNHDA and CDR2 SQIVND come from the germline V gene (reference sequence). The CDR3 bases are TGTGCCAGTAGTATCACCGGGGAGCCCTATGGCTACACCTTC. This encodes CASSITGEPYGYTF.

This chain joins TRBV6-5 and TRBJ1-5; the D gene is possibly TRBD1 (6 bases). The germline gives CDR1 MNHEY, CDR2 SVGAGI. V lost 5 bases and J lost 4, with 9 bases in between. The CDR3 is made up of 13 amino acids. CDR3 residues: CASSPDRNQPQHF. The CDR3 DNA sequence: TGTGCCAGCAGTCCCGACAGGAATCAGCCCCAGCATTTT.

A note on this clone: One junction end does not reproduce the germline sequence, and a read error may be involved. The J gene is TRBJ1-3, the V gene TRBV27, with a tentative D call TRBD1 (5 bases). Germline CDR1 and CDR2: MNHEY and SMNVEV (reference sequence). The CDR3 is made up of 16 amino acids. CDR3 loop: CASSVSPGILGNTIYF. DNA for the CDR3: TGTGCCAGCAGTGTATCGCCAGGGATTCTTGGAAACACCATATATTTT.

The V and J genes are TRBV19 and TRBJ1-5; no reliable D call. This CDR3 has 14 amino acids. CDR1 LNHDA and CDR2 SQIVND come from the germline V gene (reference sequence). The V end lost 3 bases, the J end lost 6 bases, and 12 bases lay between the germline ends. CDR3 amino acids: CASSIAGIAQPQHF. The CDR3 region has the DNA TGTGCCAGTAGTATTGCGGGGATAGCTCAGCCCCAGCATTTT.

This rearrangement joins TRBV30 to TRBJ2-7, with 9 bases matching TRBD2. This CDR3 is built from 15 residues. The junction had 8 bases not matched to a gene; V was cut back by 3 bases and J by 2 bases. Germline V gene lookup returns CDR1 GTSNPN and CDR2 SVGIG (reference sequence). The CDR3 sequence: CAWSVLAGRPYEQYF. The CDR3 DNA is TGTGCCTGGAGCGTCCTAGCGGGACGACCCTACGAGCAGTACTTC.

This chain links TRBV3-1 (or the pseudogene TRBV3-2) with TRBJ2-7, with D unresolved. From germline, CDR1 is LGHDT and CDR2 YNNKEL (reference sequence). V was shortened by 4 bases and J by 0 bases, with 13 bases between the two germline ends. This CDR3 comprises 15 residues. The CDR3 bases are TGTGCCAGCAGCCCTTCAGTGGCCAACTCCTACGAGCAGTACTTC. Translation gives CASSPSVANSYEQYF.

The chain links TRBV28 to TRBJ2-5, with 7 bases that match TRBD2. Trimming removed 4 bases from V and 0 bases from J; junction bases left unmatched: 14. CDR3 length: 18 residues. CDR1 MDHEN and CDR2 SYDVKM come from the germline V gene. In DNA form, the CDR3 reads TGTGCCAGCAGTTGGGAGACTCAGCGGGGACTCAACCAAGAGACCCAGTACTTC. Translation: CASSWETQRGLNQETQYF.

The genes are TRBV6-5 and TRBJ1-2; D gene ambiguous. V gave up 6 bases and J gave up 2 bases, with 10 bases separating them. CDR1 MNHEY and CDR2 SVGAGI come from the germline V gene. This CDR3 comprises 13 residues. This chain's CDR3 is CASRYDTNYGYTF. The CDR3 DNA reads TGTGCCAGCAGATACGACACCAACTATGGCTACACCTTC.

The V gene is TRBV10-3, the J gene TRBJ1-2; 7 bases line up with TRBD1. Losses at the gene ends were 3 bases for V and 4 bases for J; bases not matched to a gene: 8. Germline-derived CDR1 and CDR2 are ENHRY and SYGVKD. This CDR3 has 15 amino acids. The DNA of the CDR3 is TGTGCCATCAGTGAAAGGGGGCCAGTGGCCTATGGCTACACCTTC. Amino acid sequence: CAISERGPVAYGYTF.